The next 30 T cell receptor beta chains were all read from a single sample in a study of vaccination effects on CD4 cells after COVID-19. ViraFEST assay sequencing came after antigen-specific CD4+ T cells were expanded with viral peptide pools. Subsequent to a culture period of nine to ten days, CD4+ T cells were isolated. Nobody among the vaccine recipients had prior SARS-CoV-2 infection (nucleocapsid antibodies were negative). What these receptors recognize is not known. Only in-frame clones appear in the TCRdb table, and some are missing; sequencing was by immunoSEQ multiplex PCR. Found here are approximately 30,000 clones, approximately 76% of them singletons; the top ten hold approximately 10%. The sample consisted of CD4+ T cells from PBMCs cultured with SARS-CoV-2 spike peptides, taken before COVID-19 vaccination. These receptors were collected from a human donor who received a COVID-19 vaccine.

The chain joins TRBV3-1 (or the pseudogene TRBV3-2) to TRBJ2-1; a possible D gene is TRBD1 (6 bases). Trimming cost V 8 bases and J 6 bases, with 17 bases left between them. The CDR3 loop spans 14 amino acids. The V gene's germline CDR1 is LGHDT and CDR2 YNNKEL (reference sequence). The CDR3 sequence: CASATPGHSNEQFF. The CDR3 region has the DNA TGTGCCAGCGCTACTCCGGGACACAGCAATGAGCAGTTCTTC.

The chain uses TRBV7-8 and TRBJ1-2; the match to TRBD1 covers 7 bases. The CDR3 consists of 14 residues. In germline, CDR1 is SGHVS, CDR2 FQNEAQ. After removal of 5 bases from V and 2 bases from J, the junction contained 5 bases not matched to a gene. The CDR3 DNA reads as TGTGCCAGCAGCCCTCGGGACAGAAACTATGGCTACACCTTC. Translated, it gives CASSPRDRNYGYTF.

This chain uses TRBV6-4 with TRBJ2-1; D is ambiguous. Germline CDR1 is MRHNA and CDR2 is SNTAGT. Trimming removed 10 bases at V and 4 bases at J, with 14 bases between. The CDR3 is 13 amino acids. Here the CDR3 reads CATSIGPYNEQFF. Written as DNA, the CDR3 is TGTGCCACCTCAATCGGACCTTACAATGAGCAGTTCTTC.

CDR3 loop: CASSDPGQEERNEQFF. The CDR3 DNA reads TGCGCCAGCAGTGACCCGGGACAGGAGGAGAGAAATGAGCAGTTCTTC. The rearrangement uses TRBV10-2 and TRBJ2-1; 8 nucleotides align to TRBD1. The CDR3 consists of 16 residues. The germline gives CDR1 WSHSY, CDR2 SAAADI. V shed 3 bases, J shed 7 bases, and the junction held 11 bases outside the gene matches.

This clone was seen more than once but under ten times. The chain uses TRBV4-1 and TRBJ1-2; D is uncertain. Germline CDR1 reads MGHRA; CDR2 reads YSYEKL. There are 12 residues in the CDR3. V was shortened by 1 base and J by 7 bases, with 7 bases between the two germline ends. The CDR3 DNA follows: TGCGCCAGCAGCCAAGCCACGGTTGGCTACACCTTC. This sequence encodes CASSQATVGYTF.

CDR3 region: CATSPQGADSTEAFF. In DNA form, the CDR3 reads TGTGCCACCAGCCCACAGGGGGCCGACAGCACTGAAGCTTTCTTT. The V call is TRBV24-1, the J call TRBJ1-1; 9 bases map to TRBD1. Germline loops: CDR1 KGHDR, CDR2 SFDVKD. V dropped 7 bases and J dropped 4; count of bases not matched to a gene: 9. The CDR3 consists of 15 residues.

J is TRBJ2-2 and V is TRBV11-3, with D perhaps being TRBD1 or TRBD2 (6 bases each). Germline V gene lookup returns CDR1 SGHNT and CDR2 YENEEA. The CDR3 runs to 15 residues. Trimming removed 2 bases from V and 9 bases from J, with 16 bases in between. As DNA, the CDR3 is TGTGCCAGCAGCTTATTTCCGGGGGCCCAGCGGGAGCTGTTTTTT. This sequence encodes CASSLFPGAQRELFF.

The V call is TRBV6-5, the J call TRBJ2-7; D call uncertain. Trimming took off 0 bases at V and 2 bases at J, with 14 bases between the two ends. The CDR3 is made up of 16 amino acids. Germline lookup yields CDR1 MNHEY and CDR2 SVGAGI. The CDR3 loop reads CASSYSGGRVTYEQYF. DNA for the CDR3: TGTGCCAGCAGTTACTCAGGCGGAAGAGTAACCTACGAGCAGTACTTC.

The chain employs TRBV27 and TRBJ1-5; D unresolved. The CDR3 runs 13 residues. Germline values: CDR1 MNHEY, CDR2 SMNVEV (reference sequence). V gave up 5 bases and J gave up 7 bases, with 12 bases separating them. The CDR3: CASSDGEGQPQHF. Here the CDR3 DNA reads TGTGCCAGCAGTGACGGGGAGGGACAGCCCCAGCATTTT.

V is TRBV19 and J is TRBJ2-5; 8 bases are a match to TRBD2. Trimming at V came to 6 bases and at J to 1 base, leaving 4 bases not matched to a gene. This CDR3 spans 14 amino acids. Germline CDR1 LNHDA, CDR2 SQIVND (reference sequence). In DNA, the CDR3 is TGTGCCAGTAGCAGGACTAGCCCCCAAGAGACCCAGTACTTC. Amino acid sequence: CASSRTSPQETQYF.

This clone was observed a handful of times. This rearrangement joins TRBV10-1 to TRBJ2-7; D is unclear. V was shortened by 3 bases and J by 5 bases, with 11 bases between the two germline ends. CDR3 size: 13 residues. Germline-derived CDR1 and CDR2 are WNHNN and SYGVQD (reference sequence). The CDR3 spells CASSDLGTDEQYF. The CDR3 nucleotides read TGCGCCAGCAGTGATCTAGGAACGGACGAGCAGTACTTC.

The J gene is TRBJ2-1, the V gene TRBV2; 8 bases map to TRBD2. The ends lost 6 bases at V and 2 bases at J; junction bases unmatched: 6. The CDR3 is made up of 15 amino acids. The germline V gene has CDR1 SNHLY and CDR2 FYNNEI. The CDR3 sequence: CASRDRLAPYNEQFF. DNA for the CDR3: TGTGCCAGCAGGGACAGACTAGCGCCCTACAATGAGCAGTTCTTC.

The V gene is TRBV19, the J gene TRBJ2-3; D possibly corresponds to TRBD2 (6 bases). CDR3 length equals 15 residues. Per the germline V gene, CDR1 is LNHDA and CDR2 is SQIVND (reference sequence). V was shortened by 5 bases and J by 2 bases, with 14 bases between the two germline ends. In DNA form, the CDR3 reads TGTGCCAGTAGTGTCTCGGGACTGCACACAGATACGCAGTATTTT. Its protein product is CASSVSGLHTDTQYF. The whole variable domain, filled in from reference TRBV19 and TRBJ2-3, reads DGGITQSPKYLFRKEGQNVTLSCEQNLNHDAMYWYRQDPGQGLRLIYYSQIVNDFQKGDIAEGYSVSREKKESFPLTVTSAQKNPTAFYLCASSVSGLHTDTQYFGPGTRLTVL.

This clone came up a few times. CDR3 residues: CASSLGPGGINEQFF. The DNA of the CDR3 is TGTGCCAGCAGCTTAGGGCCGGGAGGGATCAATGAGCAGTTCTTC. This chain uses TRBV11-3 with TRBJ2-1; 8 bases match TRBD2. The V segment lost 1 base and the J segment 6 bases; nucleotides outside the gene matches: 5. The germline V gene encodes CDR1 SGHNT and CDR2 YENEEA. The CDR3 covers 15 residues.

This chain links TRBV18 with TRBJ1-1; D is possibly TRBD1 (5 bases). The CDR3 sequence is 16 residues long. V gave up 3 bases and J gave up 4 bases, with 18 bases separating them. Germline CDR1 and CDR2: KGHSH and LQKENI. DNA of the CDR3: TGTGCCAGCTCACCGAATGCCCGGGGCGAGGGCACTGAAGCTTTCTTT. Protein product: CASSPNARGEGTEAFF.

The chain links TRBV5-4 to TRBJ2-1; TRBD2 matches at 11 bases. The J segment lost 6 bases and the V segment lost 1 base, leaving 15 bases of the junction unmatched. The CDR3 consists of 19 residues. Germline CDR1 is SGHNT and CDR2 is YYREEE (reference sequence). The CDR3, as DNA: TGTGCCAGCAGCTTGCTGGCTAGCGGGGGGCAATCGGTCCTCAATGAGCAGTTCTTC. This encodes CASSLLASGGQSVLNEQFF.

The V call is TRBV9, the J call TRBJ2-7; no firm D call. The CDR3 consists of 15 residues. V lost 0 bases to trimming and J lost 2 bases, with 12 bases between them. The V gene's germline CDR1 is SGDLS and CDR2 YYNGEE. CDR3 protein: CASSVGTTDPYEQYF. The CDR3 DNA is TGTGCCAGCAGCGTAGGGACCACAGACCCCTACGAGCAGTACTTC.

This clone came up a few times. This rearrangement joins TRBV29-1 to TRBJ1-1, with D perhaps matching TRBD1 (5 bases). CDR1 and CDR2 from the germline V gene are SQVTM and ANQGSEA. The CDR3 runs 13 residues. The CDR3 spells CTCWGTVNTEAFF. The DNA of the CDR3 is TGCACCTGCTGGGGGACTGTGAACACTGAAGCTTTCTTT.

This rearrangement joins TRBV5-1 to TRBJ2-7; unclear D gene. V shed 2 bases and J shed 0 bases, with 6 bases lying between them. Looked up from germline, CDR1 is SGHRS and CDR2 is YFSETQ. This CDR3 has 13 residues. CDR3 nucleotide sequence: TGCGCCAGCAGCTTCACCGTCTCCTACGAGCAGTACTTC. As protein: CASSFTVSYEQYF.

The chain recombines TRBV6-5 with TRBJ2-4, with 7 positions matching TRBD1. CDR3 length: 16 residues. V trimming: 0 bases; J trimming: 7 bases; junction bases outside the gene matches: 9. Germline CDR1 MNHEY, CDR2 SVGAGI. Written as DNA, the CDR3 is TGTGCCAGCAGTTACTCGGCTGCACAGGGGTTTAACATTCAGTACTTC. Protein sequence: CASSYSAAQGFNIQYF.

CDR3 protein: CASSSPSAGRSYGYTF. CDR3 sequence (DNA): TGTGCCAGCAGTTCCCCATCGGCAGGGAGGAGCTATGGCTACACCTTC. The chain combines TRBV6-5 with TRBJ1-2; a possible D gene is TRBD1 (5 bases). Trimming removed 4 bases from V and 4 bases from J, with 19 bases in between. This CDR3 has 16 residues. CDR1 is MNHEY and CDR2 is SVGAGI in the germline V gene.

The CDR3 sequence is CASSLGTGSGYTF. CDR3 in DNA: TGTGCCAGCAGCTTAGGGACAGGGTCGGGCTACACCTTC. The chain carries TRBV11-2 and TRBJ1-2; 8 positions agree with TRBD1. Unmatched junction bases numbered 3, after V lost 1 base and J lost 8 bases. CDR3 length: 13 amino acids. Germline V lookup: CDR1 SGHAT, CDR2 FQNNGV.

V and J are TRBV28 and TRBJ2-5; D gene uncertain. The CDR3 spans 16 residues. V was pared by 1 base and J by 1 base, with 13 bases between. CDR1 and CDR2 (germline): MDHEN, SYDVKM. CDR3 DNA: TGTGCCAGCAGTTTATTAGGGTGGTCGGGCCAAGAGACCCAGTACTTC. Its protein is CASSLLGWSGQETQYF.

This rearrangement joins TRBV7-9 to TRBJ2-5; a weak D match, TRBD1 (5 bases). Germline V lookup: CDR1 SEHNR, CDR2 FQNEAQ (reference sequence). The CDR3 contains 14 residues. V lost 3 bases, J lost 0 bases, and 8 bases lay in between. Here the CDR3 reads CASSFSGYQETQYF. The CDR3 DNA reads TGTGCCAGCAGCTTCTCAGGGTACCAAGAGACCCAGTACTTC.

There are a few counts of this clone. The chain couples TRBV19 to TRBJ1-3; 8 bases are shared with TRBD1. With 4 bases clipped from V and 6 bases from J, the junction kept 5 bases outside the gene matches. Germline V gene data show CDR1 as LNHDA and CDR2 as SQIVND (reference sequence). This CDR3 spans 14 amino acids. CDR3 sequence (DNA): TGTGCCAGTAGTACCAGACAGGGGACAAACACCATATATTTT. This translates into CASSTRQGTNTIYF. The entire variable domain, with the rest obtained from reference TRBV19 and TRBJ1-3, is as follows: DGGITQSPKYLFRKEGQNVTLSCEQNLNHDAMYWYRQDPGQGLRLIYYSQIVNDFQKGDIAEGYSVSREKKESFPLTVTSAQKNPTAFYLCASSTRQGTNTIYFGEGSWLTVV.

This rearrangement joins TRBV2 to TRBJ2-1, with D unclear. Germline-derived CDR1 and CDR2 are SNHLY and FYNNEI. This CDR3 spans 13 amino acids. V shed 6 bases and J shed 7 bases, with 13 bases lying between them. The CDR3 is CASRDVLSNEQFF. CDR3 coding DNA: TGTGCCAGCAGGGATGTTTTGTCGAATGAGCAGTTCTTC.

This chain links TRBV6-1 with TRBJ2-4; 10 bases fit TRBD2. This CDR3 comprises 15 residues. Germline lookup yields CDR1 MNHNS and CDR2 SASEGT. V lost 1 base and J lost 7; bases outside the gene matches: 4. In DNA, the CDR3 is TGTGCCAGCAGTGAAGTCACTAGCGGGAAGAACATTCAGTACTTC. Its protein is CASSEVTSGKNIQYF.

This chain joins TRBV12-3 or TRBV12-4 and TRBJ1-1; D remains unclear. The CDR3 is made up of 11 amino acids. V lost 6 bases to trimming and J lost 11 bases, with 13 bases between them. For the CDR3, the DNA is TGTGCCAGCAGAGAAGGGAGTGGGGCTTTCTTT. This gives the protein CASREGSGAFF.

This clone has more than one count but fewer than ten. V usage is TRBV5-5 and J usage is TRBJ1-2; D is possibly TRBD1 (5 bases). Germline CDR1 reads SGHKS; CDR2 reads YYEKEE (reference sequence). V dropped 4 bases and J dropped 6 bases, with 16 bases sitting between them. CDR3 size: 14 residues. The CDR3: CASSTKGWYDGYTF. CDR3 bases: TGTGCCAGCAGCACAAAGGGGTGGTACGATGGCTACACCTTC.

This clone was counted only a few times. The gene calls are TRBV19 and TRBJ1-5, with 8 bases fitting TRBD1. Trimming removed 6 bases from V and 4 bases from J; junction bases left unmatched: 11. Germline V gene data show CDR1 as LNHDA and CDR2 as SQIVND (reference sequence). This CDR3 comprises 16 residues. The CDR3, as DNA: TGTGCCAGTAGCAAGCCGGGACAGGCTGGTAATCAGCCCCAGCATTTT. Amino acid sequence: CASSKPGQAGNQPQHF.